This TCR beta chain derives from a study of graft-versus-host responses after intestinal transplantation. Turning to the study itself: Multivisceral, liver-intestinal, or isolated intestinal grafts went to recipients.

Findings and caveats of the study: Early post-transplant falls in HvG clones accompanied the peak levels of circulating GvH clones.

The germline gives CDR1 SGHNT, CDR2 YYREEE (reference sequence). CDR3 size: 14 residues. V gave up 2 bases and J gave up 2 bases, with 9 bases separating them. With respect to this clone: Its specificity is not known.

The repertoire was sequenced with immunoSEQ multiplex PCR; TCRdb's copy has only in-frame clones and lacks some. The data show 85,000 to 100,000 clones, with around 90% seen just once and approximately 0.35% held by the top ten. The chain is built from TRBV5-4 and TRBJ2-3; D not certain. The material was unstimulated CD4+ T cells sorted from spleen or lymph node cells, obtained before transplant. This TCR was recovered from a human donor who was the organ donor for an intestinal transplant. CDR3 residues: CASSFQIFTDTQYF. The CDR3 coding sequence is TGTGCCAGCAGCTTCCAGATTTTCACAGATACGCAGTATTTT.